The 2 T cell receptor beta chains given below trace back to one sample, sequenced in a study of cytomegalovirus exposure and HLA in healthy donors (dated by TCRdb to 2017 to 2019). The library relied on the immunoSEQ multiplex PCR assay. A mixture of 60 forward primers for TCR Vbeta segments and 13 reverse primers for TCR Jbeta segments was used in the multiplex PCR. TCRdb obtained this table from immuneACCESS and retained in-frame rearrangements with V and J assigned. These tables miss some clones; where compared with another copy, unresolved V genes account for less than half of the shortfall, and the remainder is unexplained. For this sample the table gives about 240,000 clones, of which roughly 80% were detected only once. More than 5% of the sample goes to the ten largest clones. The source material was PBMCs. Receptors originate from a middle-aged woman in good health and CMV-seropositive.

Only one count was recorded for this clone. The chain carries TRBV7-8 and TRBJ1-5, with no clear D. V lost 1 base, J lost 7 bases, and 8 bases lay in between. CDR3 length: 13 amino acids. CDR1 is SGHVS and CDR2 is FQNEAQ in the germline V gene. CDR3 nucleotide sequence: TGTGCCAGCAGCTTAGTCGGCGGACAGCCCCAGCATTTT. This codes for CASSLVGGQPQHF.

The rearrangement uses TRBV11-3 and TRBJ2-5, with D possibly TRBD1 on 6 matching bases. The V gene lost 8 bases and the J gene lost 5 bases, with 15 bases spanning the gap. The CDR3 runs 13 residues. Germline CDR1 and CDR2: SGHNT and YENEEA. The CDR3 here is CASGQTRLETQYF. CDR3 sequence (DNA): TGTGCCAGCGGACAGACGAGGTTGGAGACCCAGTACTTC.